These T cell receptor beta chains were read from a single sample in a study of blood T cell repertoires in COVID-19. Method: immunoSEQ multiplex PCR; TCRdb's copy keeps in-frame clones and lacks some. The top ten clones hold about 3% of a sample with about 160,000 clones, roughly 85% of them seen once. The material sequenced was peripheral blood. The receptors were sampled from a human donor with acute or convalescent COVID-19. The donor label of this sample is uncertain. Both conserved end residues are part of each CDR3. Each record gives: clone size, V gene, J gene, D gene, CDR3 protein, CDR3 DNA. D genes are given only for firm matches. Rows give clone size only sometimes, using once, few, many, or a class for an expanded clone.

-	TRBV7-3	TRBJ1-6	-	CASSLTGRNSPLHF	TGTGCCAGCAGCCTAACAGGGAGGAATTCACCCCTCCACTTT
-	TRBV6-5	TRBJ1-2	-	CASSYSTDSNYGYTF	TGTGCCAGCAGTTACTCGACAGACTCTAACTATGGCTACACCTTC
-	TRBV2	TRBJ2-5	-	CASRETWLQETQYF	TGTGCCAGCAGGGAAACATGGCTCCAAGAGACCCAGTACTTC
-	TRBV18	TRBJ1-1	TRBD1	CASSPRQGVDTEAFF	TGTGCCAGCTCACCACGACAGGGGGTTGACACTGAAGCTTTCTTT
-	TRBV7-8	TRBJ1-5	-	CASSLVWPGGVNQPQHF	TGTGCCAGCAGCTTAGTGTGGCCCGGAGGTGTCAATCAGCCCCAGCATTTT
-	TRBV7-9	TRBJ2-1	-	CASREQGYNEQFF	TGTGCCAGCAGGGAACAGGGCTACAATGAGCAGTTCTTC
-	TRBV2	TRBJ1-4	-	CASSEWGVTNEKLFF	TGTGCCAGCAGTGAATGGGGGGTAACTAATGAAAAACTGTTTTTT
-	TRBV19	TRBJ2-2	-	CASSIRPTGELFF	TGTGCCAGTAGTATCAGGCCCACCGGGGAGCTGTTTTTT
-	TRBV7-2	TRBJ2-1	-	CASRYTVLGNEQFF	TGTGCCAGCAGGTACACCGTACTAGGGAATGAGCAGTTCTTC
once	TRBV18	TRBJ1-1	-	CASSPVPTSRITEAFF	TGTGCCAGCTCACCAGTTCCGACATCTCGTATCACTGAAGCTTTCTTT
-	TRBV27	TRBJ1-1	-	CASRAEMNTEAFF	TGTGCCAGCAGGGCAGAAATGAACACTGAAGCTTTCTTT
once	TRBV2	TRBJ1-6	TRBD1	CASSERGRQAYSPLHF	TGTGCCAGCAGTGAAAGGGGGCGCCAAGCGTATTCACCCCTCCACTTT
-	TRBV27	TRBJ1-2	-	CASSLRRAYGYTF	TGTGCCAGCAGTTTACGCAGGGCCTATGGCTACACCTTC
-	TRBV12-2	TRBJ1-6	-	CASRLAPDSVSPLHF	TGTGCAAGTCGCTTAGCGCCAGACAGTGTGTCACCCCTCCACTTT
-	TRBV11-1	TRBJ1-1	-	CASSHSEVTEAFF	TGTGCCAGCAGCCATTCAGAGGTCACTGAAGCTTTCTTT
-	TRBV23-1	TRBJ1-2	TRBD1	CASSQGVGTGTGPGYGYTF	TGCGCCAGCAGTCAAGGGGTAGGGACAGGGACTGGGCCCGGCTATGGCTACACCTTC
-	TRBV2	TRBJ2-4	TRBD1	CASRRTGGLDIQYF	TGTGCCAGCAGACGGACAGGGGGTCTTGACATTCAGTACTTC
few	TRBV12-3/TRBV12-4	TRBJ2-2	TRBD1	CASSPGQAGELFF	TGTGCCAGCAGCCCTGGACAGGCCGGGGAGCTGTTTTTT
-	TRBV5-4	TRBJ2-7	TRBD2	CASSLEGTSGYEQYF	TGTGCCAGCAGCTTGGAAGGGACTAGCGGCTACGAGCAGTACTTC
-	TRBV19	TRBJ2-1	-	CASSIDRLYSYNEQFF	TGTGCCAGTAGTATAGACAGATTGTACTCCTACAATGAGCAGTTCTTC
-	TRBV19	TRBJ2-4	TRBD1	CASSRRQGSGDLAKNIQYF	TGTGCCAGCTCAAGGAGACAGGGGTCCGGGGACTTGGCCAAAAACATTCAGTACTTC
-	TRBV7-2	TRBJ1-2	TRBD1	CASSRTGVLNYGYTF	TGTGCCAGCAGCAGGACAGGGGTACTAAACTATGGCTACACCTTC
-	TRBV6-5	TRBJ1-1	-	CASSYSFQGNTEAFF	TGTGCCAGCAGTTACTCATTTCAGGGGAACACTGAAGCTTTCTTT
once	TRBV4-1	TRBJ1-4	TRBD1	CASSQVLQGQGRTNEKLFF	TGCGCCAGCAGCCAAGTCTTACAAGGACAGGGTAGAACTAATGAAAAACTGTTTTTT
-	TRBV9	TRBJ1-2	-	CASSVELSGAQANYGYTF	TGTGCCAGCAGCGTAGAGTTGTCAGGGGCCCAAGCTAACTATGGCTACACCTTC
-	TRBV5-6	TRBJ2-7	TRBD1	CASSLLSGTGKGEQYF	TGTGCCAGCAGCCTGCTTTCCGGGACAGGGAAAGGCGAGCAGTACTTC
-	TRBV19	TRBJ2-1	-	CASKSGRASYNEQFF	TGTGCCAGTAAATCGGGCAGGGCCTCCTACAATGAGCAGTTCTTC
many	TRBV11-2	TRBJ2-2	-	CASSRSWGGLLTGELFF	TGTGCCAGCAGCCGTAGCTGGGGGGGGCTTTTGACCGGGGAGCTGTTTTTT
-	TRBV11-3	TRBJ1-6	-	CASSLGGAGGSLHF	TGTGCCAGCAGCTTAGGAGGGGCGGGAGGATCCCTCCACTTT
-	TRBV9	TRBJ1-1	TRBD1	CASSDRQGRNTEAFF	TGTGCCAGCAGCGATCGACAGGGTCGGAACACTGAAGCTTTCTTT
-	TRBV19	TRBJ1-2	-	CASREQGSGYGHTF	TGTGCCAGTAGGGAACAGGGCTCTGGCTATGGCCACACCTTC
-	TRBV6-5	TRBJ2-1	TRBD1	CASPRDRVNNEQFF	TGTGCCAGCCCCCGCGACAGGGTCAACAATGAGCAGTTCTTC
-	TRBV6-5	TRBJ1-2	TRBD1	CASSAGQGHGYTF	TGTGCCAGCAGCGCGGGACAGGGGCATGGCTACACCTTC
-	TRBV6-5	TRBJ1-2	-	CASSKLQTKGYGYTF	TGTGCCAGCAGTAAACTTCAGACTAAAGGATATGGCTACACCTTC
-	TRBV3-1/TRBV3-2	TRBJ1-4	TRBD1	CASSRTGQADLNEKLFF	TGTGCCAGCAGCCGGACTGGACAGGCGGATCTTAATGAAAAACTGTTTTTT
-	TRBV12-5	TRBJ1-1	-	CASGLPNSGLSEAFF	TGTGCTAGTGGTTTGCCCAACTCAGGGCTCAGTGAAGCTTTCTTT
once	TRBV12-3/TRBV12-4	TRBJ1-2	-	CASSLGAGRYTF	TGTGCCAGCAGTTTAGGGGCAGGGCGCTACACCTTC
-	TRBV2	TRBJ2-7	TRBD1	CASSEKPGQPYVSEQYF	TGTGCCAGCAGTGAAAAGCCGGGACAGCCCTACGTAAGCGAGCAGTACTTC
-	TRBV4-1	TRBJ2-1	TRBD2	CASSQVLRGSYNEQFF	TGCGCCAGCAGCCAAGTTCTGCGGGGGTCCTACAATGAGCAGTTCTTC
once	TRBV6-5	TRBJ2-7	TRBD2	CASSLSGAVHEQYF	TGTGCCAGCAGCCTCAGCGGGGCCGTCCACGAGCAGTACTTC
-	TRBV7-8	TRBJ2-5	TRBD2	CASSFTGGETQYF	TGTGCCAGCAGCTTCACGGGGGGAGAGACCCAGTACTTC
-	TRBV29-1	TRBJ1-1	-	CSVYRVDTEAFF	TGCAGCGTCTACAGGGTTGACACTGAAGCTTTCTTT
few	TRBV7-6	TRBJ1-5	TRBD1	CASSLTQGSNQPQHF	TGTGCCAGCAGCCTCACACAGGGGAGCAATCAGCCCCAGCATTTT